This T cell receptor beta chain was obtained from a study of regulatory T cells in long-lasting Graves disease. Overall study results and limits: Gene preferences differed: TRBV28, TRBJ1-2, TRBJ2-5 in persistent cases. The TCR repertoire of persistent Graves' patients was less diverse than that of newly diagnosed ones.

This CDR3 has 15 residues. The germline V gene has CDR1 DFQATT and CDR2 SNEGSKA (reference sequence). V was pared by 5 bases and J by 3 bases, with 20 bases between. Arm-PCR with iRepertoire HTBI primers amplified the CDR3 regions for these TCR beta libraries. TCRdb reanalysed the multiplex PCR reads using MiXCR and keeps one entry per CDR3 protein. The data hold around 450,000 distinct CDR3 sequences, with 20% to 25% observed a single time. Time point reported: persistent/refractory GD, antithyroid drugs over 5 years with positive TRAb. Construction of the TCR library relied on RNA isolated from PBMCs. Many counts were recorded for this clonotype. What it recognizes is unknown.

The rearrangement uses TRBV20-1 and TRBJ2-7; D ambiguous. This receptor was identified in a female donor with Graves disease. The sequences come from peripheral blood mononuclear cells (PBMCs), collected when the disease was refractory, from a patient treated with antithyroid drugs. The CDR3 loop reads CSARHRDPRSYEQYF. DNA for the CDR3: TGCAGTGCTCGGCACAGAGACCCTAGGAGCTACGAGCAGTACTTC.